Reported below is one TCR beta chain. Its target is not known. This record belongs to a study of regulatory T cells in long-lasting Graves disease. Relying on iRepertoire HTBI primers and Arm-PCR of CDR3 regions, the team built TCR beta libraries. TCRdb reanalysed the multiplex PCR reads using MiXCR and keeps one entry per CDR3 protein. This repertoire shows about 400,000 distinct CDR3 sequences, less than 25% found once; its top ten account for roughly 20%. Study observations and caveats: Few sampled subjects may have lowered accuracy. Persistent disease preferred TRBV28, TRBJ1-2 and TRBJ2-5.

The germline V and J ends were trimmed by 3 bases and 2 bases, with 16 bases remaining between them. The CDR3 is 16 residues long. Time point given: persistent/refractory GD, antithyroid drugs over 5 years with positive TRAb. Isolated PBMC RNA provided the starting material for the TCR library. This chain links TRBV12-3 or TRBV12-4 with TRBJ2-5; D could derive from TRBD1 or TRBD2 (6 bases each). This specimen was peripheral blood mononuclear cells (PBMCs), taken when the disease was refractory, from a patient treated with antithyroid drugs. The source of this sequence is a female donor with Graves disease. CDR3 DNA: TGTGCCAGCAGTTTGAACCCTGGAGGGGGTCAAGAGACCCAGTACTTC. It translates to CASSLNPGGGQETQYF.